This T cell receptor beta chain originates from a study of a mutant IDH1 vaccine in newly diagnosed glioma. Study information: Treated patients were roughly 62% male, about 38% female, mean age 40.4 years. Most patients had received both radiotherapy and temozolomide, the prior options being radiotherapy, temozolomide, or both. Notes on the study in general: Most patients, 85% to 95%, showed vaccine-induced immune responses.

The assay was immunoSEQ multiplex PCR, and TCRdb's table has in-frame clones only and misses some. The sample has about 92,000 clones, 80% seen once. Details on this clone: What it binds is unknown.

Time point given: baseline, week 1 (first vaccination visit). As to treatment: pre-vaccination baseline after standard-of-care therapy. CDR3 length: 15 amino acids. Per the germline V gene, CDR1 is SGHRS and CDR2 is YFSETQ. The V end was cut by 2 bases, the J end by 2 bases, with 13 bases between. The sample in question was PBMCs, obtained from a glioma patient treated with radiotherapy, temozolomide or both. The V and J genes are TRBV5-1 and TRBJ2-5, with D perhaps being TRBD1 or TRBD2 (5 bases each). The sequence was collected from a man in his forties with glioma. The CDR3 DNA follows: TGCGCCAGCAGCTTTATCGGGACGGCTCAAGAGACCCAGTACTTC. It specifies CASSFIGTAQETQYF.